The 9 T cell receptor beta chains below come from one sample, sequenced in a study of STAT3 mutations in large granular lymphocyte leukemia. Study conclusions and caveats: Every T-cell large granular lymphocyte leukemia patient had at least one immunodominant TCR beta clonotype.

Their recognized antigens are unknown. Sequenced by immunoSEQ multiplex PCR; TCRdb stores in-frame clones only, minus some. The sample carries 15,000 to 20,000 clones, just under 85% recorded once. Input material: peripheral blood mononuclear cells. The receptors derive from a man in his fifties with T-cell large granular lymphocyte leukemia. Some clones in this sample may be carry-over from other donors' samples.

The CDR3: CASSQGLATDTQYF. DNA of the CDR3: TGTGCCAGCAGCCAGGGACTAGCAACAGATACGCAGTATTTT. The chain links TRBV7-9 to TRBJ2-3; 9 nucleotides match TRBD2. Unmatched junction bases numbered 3, after V lost 5 bases and J lost 3 bases. The CDR3 length is 14 residues. CDR1 and CDR2 from the germline V gene are SEHNR and FQNEAQ (reference sequence). The full variable domain, completed using reference TRBV7-9 and TRBJ2-3, is DTGVSQNPRHKITKRGQNVTFRCDPISEHNRLYWYRQTLGQGPEFLTYFQNEAQLEKSRLLSDRFSAERPKGSFSTLEIQRTEQGDSAMYLCASSQGLATDTQYFGPGTRLTVL.

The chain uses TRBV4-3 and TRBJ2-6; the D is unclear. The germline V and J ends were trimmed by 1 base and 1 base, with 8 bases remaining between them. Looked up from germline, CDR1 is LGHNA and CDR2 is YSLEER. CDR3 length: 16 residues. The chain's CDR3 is CASSQALLSGANVLTF. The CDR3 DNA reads TGCGCCAGCAGCCAAGCCCTTCTATCTGGGGCCAACGTCCTGACTTTC.

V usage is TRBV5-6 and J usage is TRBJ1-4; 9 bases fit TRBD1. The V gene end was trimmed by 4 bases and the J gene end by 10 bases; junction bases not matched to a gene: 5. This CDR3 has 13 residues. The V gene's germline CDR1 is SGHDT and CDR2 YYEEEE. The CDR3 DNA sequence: TGTGCCAGCAGCAGGACAGGGGTGGGAAAACTGTTTTTT. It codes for CASSRTGVGKLFF.

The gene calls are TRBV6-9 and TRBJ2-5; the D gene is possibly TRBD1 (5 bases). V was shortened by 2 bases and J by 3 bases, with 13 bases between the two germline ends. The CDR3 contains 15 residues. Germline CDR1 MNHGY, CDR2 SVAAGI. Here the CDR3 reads CASSYPPGQEETQYF. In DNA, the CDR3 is TGTGCCAGCAGTTATCCTCCAGGACAAGAAGAGACCCAGTACTTC.

The CDR3 DNA sequence: TGTGCCAGCAGAGAGGACGTAGAGACCCAGTACTTC. It encodes CASREDVETQYF. The genes are TRBV2 and TRBJ2-5; no firm D call. V lost 6 bases, J lost 4 bases, and 9 bases lay in between. Germline V gene data show CDR1 as SNHLY and CDR2 as FYNNEI. The CDR3 has 12 residues.

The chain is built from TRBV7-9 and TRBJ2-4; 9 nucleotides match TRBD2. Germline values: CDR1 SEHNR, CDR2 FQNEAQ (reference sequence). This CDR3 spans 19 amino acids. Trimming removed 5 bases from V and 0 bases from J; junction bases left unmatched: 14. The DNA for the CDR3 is TGTGCCAGCAGCAAAGGGGCTAGCGGGGCAAACCGAGCCAAAAACATTCAGTACTTC. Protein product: CASSKGASGANRAKNIQYF.

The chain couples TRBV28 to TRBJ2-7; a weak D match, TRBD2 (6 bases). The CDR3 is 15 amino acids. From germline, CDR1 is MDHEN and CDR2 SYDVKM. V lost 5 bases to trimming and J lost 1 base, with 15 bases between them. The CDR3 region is CASSPPGVGSYEQYF. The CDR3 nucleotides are TGTGCCAGCAGTCCCCCGGGGGTAGGATCCTACGAGCAGTACTTC.

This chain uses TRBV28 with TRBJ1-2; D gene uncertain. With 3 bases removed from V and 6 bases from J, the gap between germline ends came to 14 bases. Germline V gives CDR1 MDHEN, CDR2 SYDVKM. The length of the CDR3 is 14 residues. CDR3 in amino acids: CASSFVWGEHGYTF. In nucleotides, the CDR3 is TGTGCCAGCAGTTTTGTCTGGGGAGAGCATGGCTACACCTTC.

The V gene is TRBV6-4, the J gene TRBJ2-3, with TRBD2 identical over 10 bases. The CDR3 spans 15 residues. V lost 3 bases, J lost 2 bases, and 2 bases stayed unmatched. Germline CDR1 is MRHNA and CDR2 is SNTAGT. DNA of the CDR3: TGTGCCAGCAGTGAGCTAGCGGGGGACACAGATACGCAGTATTTT. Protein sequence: CASSELAGDTDTQYF.